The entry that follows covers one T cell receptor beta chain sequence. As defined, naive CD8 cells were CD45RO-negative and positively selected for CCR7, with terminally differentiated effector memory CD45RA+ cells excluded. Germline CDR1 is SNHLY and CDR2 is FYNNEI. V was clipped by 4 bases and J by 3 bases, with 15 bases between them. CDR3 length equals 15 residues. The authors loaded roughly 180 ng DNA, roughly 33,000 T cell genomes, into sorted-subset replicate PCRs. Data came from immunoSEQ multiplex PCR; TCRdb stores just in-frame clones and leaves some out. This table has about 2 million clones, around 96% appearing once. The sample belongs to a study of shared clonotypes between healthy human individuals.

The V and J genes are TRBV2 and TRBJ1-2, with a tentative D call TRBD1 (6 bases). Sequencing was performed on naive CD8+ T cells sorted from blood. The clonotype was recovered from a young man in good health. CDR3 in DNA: TGTGCCAGCAGTGGCTACGAGGGGGATGACTATGGCTACACCTTC. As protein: CASSGYEGDDYGYTF.